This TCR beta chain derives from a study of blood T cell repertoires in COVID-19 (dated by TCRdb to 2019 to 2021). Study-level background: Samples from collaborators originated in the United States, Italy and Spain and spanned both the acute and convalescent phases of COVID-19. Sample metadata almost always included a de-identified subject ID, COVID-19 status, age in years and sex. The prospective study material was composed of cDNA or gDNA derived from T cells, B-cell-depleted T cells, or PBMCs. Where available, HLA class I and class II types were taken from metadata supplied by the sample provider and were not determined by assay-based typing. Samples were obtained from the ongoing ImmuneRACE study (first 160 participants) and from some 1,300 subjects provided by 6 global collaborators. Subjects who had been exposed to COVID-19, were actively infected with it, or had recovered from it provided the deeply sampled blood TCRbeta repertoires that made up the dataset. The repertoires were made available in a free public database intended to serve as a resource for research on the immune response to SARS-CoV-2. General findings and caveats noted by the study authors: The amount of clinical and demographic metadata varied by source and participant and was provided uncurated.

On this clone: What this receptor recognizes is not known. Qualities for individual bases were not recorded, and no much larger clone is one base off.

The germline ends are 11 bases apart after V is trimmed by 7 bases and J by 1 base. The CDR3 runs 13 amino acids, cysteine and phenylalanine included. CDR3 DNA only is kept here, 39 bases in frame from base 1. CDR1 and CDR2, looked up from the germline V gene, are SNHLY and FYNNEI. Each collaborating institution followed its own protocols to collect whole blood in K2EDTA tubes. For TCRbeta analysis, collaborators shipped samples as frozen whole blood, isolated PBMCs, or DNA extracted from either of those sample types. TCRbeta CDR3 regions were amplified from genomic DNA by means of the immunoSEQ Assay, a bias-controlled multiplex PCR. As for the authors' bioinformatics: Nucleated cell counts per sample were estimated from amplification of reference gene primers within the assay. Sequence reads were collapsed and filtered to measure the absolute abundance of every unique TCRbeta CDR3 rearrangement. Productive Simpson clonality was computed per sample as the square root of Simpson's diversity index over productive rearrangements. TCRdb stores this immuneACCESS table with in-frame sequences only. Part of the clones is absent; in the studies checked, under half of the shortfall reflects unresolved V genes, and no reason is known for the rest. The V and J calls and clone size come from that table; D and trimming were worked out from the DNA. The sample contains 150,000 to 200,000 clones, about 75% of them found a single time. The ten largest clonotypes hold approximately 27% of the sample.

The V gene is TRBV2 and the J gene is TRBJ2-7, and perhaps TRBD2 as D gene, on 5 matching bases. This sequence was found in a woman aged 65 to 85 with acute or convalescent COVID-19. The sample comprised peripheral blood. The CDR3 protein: CASKDFQSYEQYF. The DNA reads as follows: TGTGCCAGCAAGGACTTTCAGTCCTACGAGCAGTACTTC.